The rows below give T cell receptor beta chains drawn from one sample of a study of shared clonotypes between healthy human individuals. This table comes from immunoSEQ multiplex PCR, and its TCRdb copy is limited to in-frame clones, with some not included. The repertoire has about 2 million clones, just under 95% of them found once; the top ten carry roughly 1%. Sequenced sample: naive CD8+ T cells sorted from blood. These TCRs come from a man between 18 and 35 years old in good health. Both conserved end residues are part of each CDR3. The order of the fields is clone size, V gene, D gene, J gene, CDR3 protein, CDR3 DNA. D genes are given only for firm matches. Only part of the rows carry a size: once, few, many, or a class if the clone is expanded.

-	TRBV27	TRBD1	TRBJ1-2	CASSAHPGTGRGYTF	TGTGCCAGCAGTGCCCATCCCGGGACAGGGAGGGGCTACACCTTC
few	TRBV9	TRBD1	TRBJ2-2	CASSVGQGKSGELFF	TGTGCCAGCAGCGTAGGACAGGGGAAGAGCGGGGAGCTGTTTTTT
-	TRBV11-2	TRBD2	TRBJ2-1	CASSLPGLAGYNEQFF	TGTGCCAGCAGCTTACCGGGACTAGCGGGCTACAATGAGCAGTTCTTC
-	TRBV5-1	-	TRBJ2-2	CASSLSGLPVGELFF	TGCGCCAGCAGCTTGTCGGGACTGCCGGTCGGGGAGCTGTTTTTT
-	TRBV4-1	TRBD1	TRBJ1-2	CASKGIGTGYGYTF	TGCGCCAGCAAGGGAATTGGGACAGGGTATGGCTACACCTTC
once	TRBV4-3	TRBD1	TRBJ1-4	CASSQDRQGVHEKLFF	TGCGCCAGCAGCCAAGATAGACAGGGTGTTCATGAAAAACTGTTTTTT
-	TRBV6-1	TRBD2	TRBJ2-2	CASSEGLAGGDGELFF	TGTGCCAGCAGTGAGGGACTAGCGGGAGGAGACGGGGAGCTGTTTTTT
-	TRBV11-3	-	TRBJ2-2	CASSLYRDGGELFF	TGTGCCAGCAGCTTGTACAGGGATGGCGGGGAGCTGTTTTTT
-	TRBV28	TRBD2	TRBJ2-3	CASSFISGGSSGTDTQYF	TGTGCCAGCAGTTTCATTAGCGGGGGAAGTTCGGGCACAGATACGCAGTATTTT
-	TRBV7-9	-	TRBJ1-4	CASSYATAGGEKLFF	TGTGCCAGCAGCTACGCCACGGCCGGAGGTGAAAAACTGTTTTTT